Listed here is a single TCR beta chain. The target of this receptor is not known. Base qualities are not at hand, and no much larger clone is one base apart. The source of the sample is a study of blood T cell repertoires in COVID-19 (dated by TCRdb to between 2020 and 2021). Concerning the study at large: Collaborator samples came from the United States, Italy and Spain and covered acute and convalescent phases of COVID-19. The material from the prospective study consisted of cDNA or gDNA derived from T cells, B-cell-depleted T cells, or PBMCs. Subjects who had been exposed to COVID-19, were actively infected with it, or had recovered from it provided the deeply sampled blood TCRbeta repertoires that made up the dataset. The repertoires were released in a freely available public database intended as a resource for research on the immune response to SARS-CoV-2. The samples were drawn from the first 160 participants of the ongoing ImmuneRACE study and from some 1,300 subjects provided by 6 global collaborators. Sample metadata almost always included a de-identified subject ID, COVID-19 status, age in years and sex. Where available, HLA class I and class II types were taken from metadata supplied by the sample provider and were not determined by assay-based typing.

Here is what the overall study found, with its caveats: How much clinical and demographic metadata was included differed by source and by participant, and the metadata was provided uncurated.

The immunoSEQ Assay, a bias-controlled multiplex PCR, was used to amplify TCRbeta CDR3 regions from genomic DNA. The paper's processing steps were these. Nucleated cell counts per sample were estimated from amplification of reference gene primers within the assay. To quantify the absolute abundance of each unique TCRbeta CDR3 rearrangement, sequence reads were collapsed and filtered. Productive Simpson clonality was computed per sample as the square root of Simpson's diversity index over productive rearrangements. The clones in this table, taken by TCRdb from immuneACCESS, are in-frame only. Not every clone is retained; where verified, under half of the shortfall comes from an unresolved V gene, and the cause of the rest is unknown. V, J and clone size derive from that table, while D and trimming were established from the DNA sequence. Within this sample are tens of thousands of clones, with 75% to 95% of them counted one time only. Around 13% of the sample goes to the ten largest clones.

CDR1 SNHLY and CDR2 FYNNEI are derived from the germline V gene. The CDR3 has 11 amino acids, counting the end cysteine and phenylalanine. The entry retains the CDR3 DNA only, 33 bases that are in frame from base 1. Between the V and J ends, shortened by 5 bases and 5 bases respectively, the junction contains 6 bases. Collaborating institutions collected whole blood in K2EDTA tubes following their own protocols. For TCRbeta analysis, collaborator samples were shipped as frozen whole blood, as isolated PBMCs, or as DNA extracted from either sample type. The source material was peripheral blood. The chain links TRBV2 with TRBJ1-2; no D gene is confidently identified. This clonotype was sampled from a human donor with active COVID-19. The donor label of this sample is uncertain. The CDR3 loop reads CASSPGYGYTF. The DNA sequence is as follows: TGTGCCAGCAGTCCGGGGTATGGCTACACCTTC.